These 6 T cell receptor beta chains came from one sample sequenced in a study of yellow fever vaccine responses in identical twins. MiXCR, run by TCRdb on the RT-PCR reads, gives a single entry per CDR3 protein. This table has over a thousand distinct CDR3 sequences, around 83% appearing once. The sample here was T cells from blood (PBMCs), unsorted or a sorted subset (not recorded which), taken before or after yellow fever vaccination (not recorded which). The receptors were sampled from a female donor who received the yellow fever vaccine.

V usage is TRBV9 and J usage is TRBJ2-1; TRBD2 matches at 7 bases. Trimming cost V 4 bases and J 1 base; bases outside gene matches: 11. Germline CDR1 reads SGDLS; CDR2 reads YYNGEE. CDR3 size: 17 residues. CDR3 DNA: TGTGCCAGCAGCCAGTATGGCAGCGGGGATTCCTACAATGAGCAGTTCTTC. Residues: CASSQYGSGDSYNEQFF. The full variable domain, in which reference TRBV9 and TRBJ2-1 provide the parts outside the CDR3, is DSGVTQTPKHLITATGQRVTLRCSPRSGDLSVYWYQQSLDQGLQFLIQYYNGEERAKGNILERFSAQQFPDLHSELNLSSLELGDSALYFCASSQYGSGDSYNEQFFGPGTRLTVL.

The chain joins TRBV29-1 to TRBJ2-3; D might be TRBD1 or TRBD2, each matching 5 bases. V was trimmed by 7 bases and J by 2 bases, leaving 22 bases between them. This CDR3 region has 16 residues. Germline-derived CDR1 and CDR2 are SQVTM and ANQGSEA. The CDR3 nucleotides read TGCAGCGGCAGCGCGGCCCGGGACCGCCACACAGATACGCAGTATTTT. Its protein is CSGSAARDRHTDTQYF.

The CDR3 sequence: CSAKLTEDYNEQFF. Here the CDR3 DNA reads TGCAGTGCTAAACTTACAGAAGACTACAATGAGCAGTTCTTC. V is TRBV20-1 and J is TRBJ2-1; D is unclear. The germline V gene encodes CDR1 DFQATT and CDR2 SNEGSKA (reference sequence). The CDR3 is made up of 14 amino acids. V lost 4 bases and J 3 bases, leaving 13 bases between the germline ends.

This clonotype was observed a few times. The genes are TRBV9 and TRBJ2-3, with TRBD1 matching 9 bases. This CDR3 is 16 amino acids long. The V gene's germline CDR1 is SGDLS and CDR2 YYNGEE. V was pared by 3 bases and J by 6 bases, with 11 bases of the junction left unmatched. The CDR3 sequence is CASSEPTGGRGDTQYF. The DNA of the CDR3 is TGTGCCAGCAGCGAACCTACAGGGGGCCGGGGGGATACGCAGTATTTT.

This chain links TRBV4-3 with TRBJ2-7; D remains ambiguous. Trimming removed 0 bases at V and 7 bases at J, with 10 bases between. CDR3 size: 13 residues. The germline gives CDR1 LGHNA, CDR2 YSLEER. The CDR3 here is CASSQEPGWEQYV. CDR3 DNA sequence: TGCGCCAGCAGCCAAGAACCCGGGTGGGAGCAGTACGTC.

The chain uses TRBV11-3 and TRBJ2-2; no clear D. Germline V gives CDR1 SGHNT, CDR2 YENEEA. V lost 5 bases, J lost 3 bases, and 7 bases lay in between. There are 13 residues in the CDR3. CDR3 region: CASSPLDTGELFF. CDR3 nucleotide sequence: TGTGCCAGCAGCCCACTGGACACCGGGGAGCTGTTTTTT.